This T cell receptor beta chain was found in a study of identifying expanded T cells in peripheral blood. Study-wide results and caveats: Differentially abundant clones: around 1.1 between replicates, 15 to 17 at roughly 13 days, around 20 at four.

Concerning this clone itself: The antigen remains unidentified.

Germline V gene data show CDR1 as SGHTS and CDR2 as YDEGEE. CDR3 size: 14 residues. Trimming pared 4 bases from V and 2 bases from J, leaving 9 bases between. This table comes from immunoSEQ multiplex PCR, and its TCRdb copy is limited to in-frame clones, with some not included. The sample contains about 130,000 clones, 75% to 90% of which appear only once. The sequenced sample consisted of blood. This receptor was identified in a person aged 18 to 75 in good health. The V gene is TRBV5-8, the J gene TRBJ2-2; no reliable D call. The CDR3 loop is CASSAWGNTGELFF. Written as DNA, the CDR3 is TGTGCCAGCAGCGCTTGGGGTAACACCGGGGAGCTGTTTTTT.